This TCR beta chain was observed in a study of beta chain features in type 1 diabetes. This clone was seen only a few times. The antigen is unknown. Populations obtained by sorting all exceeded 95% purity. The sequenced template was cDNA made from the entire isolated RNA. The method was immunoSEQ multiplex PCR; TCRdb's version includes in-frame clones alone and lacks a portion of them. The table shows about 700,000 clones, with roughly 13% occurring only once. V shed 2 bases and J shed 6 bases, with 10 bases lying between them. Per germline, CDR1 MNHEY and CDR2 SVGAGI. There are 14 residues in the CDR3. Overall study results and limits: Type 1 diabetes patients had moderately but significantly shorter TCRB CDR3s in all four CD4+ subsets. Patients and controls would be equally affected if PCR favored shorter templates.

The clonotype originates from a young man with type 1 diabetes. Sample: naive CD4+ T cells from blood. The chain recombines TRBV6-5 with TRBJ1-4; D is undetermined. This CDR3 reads CASSYAEGDEKLFF. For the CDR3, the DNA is TGTGCCAGCAGTTACGCGGAGGGTGATGAAAAACTGTTTTTT.